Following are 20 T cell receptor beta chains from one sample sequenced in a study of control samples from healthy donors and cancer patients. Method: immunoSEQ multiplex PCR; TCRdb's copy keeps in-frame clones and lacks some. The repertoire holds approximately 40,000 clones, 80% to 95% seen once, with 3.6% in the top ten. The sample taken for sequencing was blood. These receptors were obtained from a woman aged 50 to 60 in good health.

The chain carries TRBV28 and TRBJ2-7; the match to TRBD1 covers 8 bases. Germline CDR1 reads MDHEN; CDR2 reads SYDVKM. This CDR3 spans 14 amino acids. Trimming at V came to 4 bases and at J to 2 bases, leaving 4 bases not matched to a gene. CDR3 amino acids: CASSYAGQAYEQYF. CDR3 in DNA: TGTGCCAGCAGTTACGCGGGACAGGCCTACGAGCAGTACTTC.

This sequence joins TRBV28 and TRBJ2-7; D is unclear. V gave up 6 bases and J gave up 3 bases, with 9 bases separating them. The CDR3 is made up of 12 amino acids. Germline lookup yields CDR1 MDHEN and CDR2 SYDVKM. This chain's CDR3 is CASSLTVYEQYF. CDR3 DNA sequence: TGTGCCAGCAGCCTTACAGTCTACGAGCAGTACTTC.

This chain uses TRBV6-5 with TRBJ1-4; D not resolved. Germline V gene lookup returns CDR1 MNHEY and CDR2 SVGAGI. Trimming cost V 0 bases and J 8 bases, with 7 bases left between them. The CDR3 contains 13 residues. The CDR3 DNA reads TGTGCCAGCAGTTACTCGGTGGAGGAAAAACTGTTTTTT. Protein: CASSYSVEEKLFF.

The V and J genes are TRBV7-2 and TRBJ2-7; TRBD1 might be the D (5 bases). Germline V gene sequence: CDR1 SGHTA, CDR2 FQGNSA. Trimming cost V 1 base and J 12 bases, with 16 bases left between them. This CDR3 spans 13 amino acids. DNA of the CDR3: TGTGCCAGCAGCTTAGTGCAGGGTGCAAACAGGTACTTC. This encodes CASSLVQGANRYF.

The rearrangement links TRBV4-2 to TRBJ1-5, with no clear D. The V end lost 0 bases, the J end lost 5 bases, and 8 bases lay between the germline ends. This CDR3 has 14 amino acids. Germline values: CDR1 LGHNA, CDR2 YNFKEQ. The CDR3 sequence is CASSQESIDQPQHF. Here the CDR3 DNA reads TGTGCCAGCAGCCAAGAGAGTATCGATCAGCCCCAGCATTTT.

The CDR3 region is CASSFGDSGYGYTF. CDR3 nucleotide sequence: TGTGCCAGCAGTTTCGGGGACAGTGGTTATGGCTACACCTTC. The rearrangement links TRBV28 to TRBJ1-2, with 7 bases fitting TRBD1. This CDR3 contains 14 residues. Germline V gene data show CDR1 as MDHEN and CDR2 as SYDVKM. Unmatched junction bases numbered 6, after V lost 3 bases and J lost 5 bases.

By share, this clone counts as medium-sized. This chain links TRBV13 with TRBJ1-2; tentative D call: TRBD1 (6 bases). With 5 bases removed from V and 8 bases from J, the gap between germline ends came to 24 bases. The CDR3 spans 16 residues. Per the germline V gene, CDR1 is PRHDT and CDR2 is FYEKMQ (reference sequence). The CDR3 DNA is TGTGCCAGCAGCCCAGACGAGGGGGGCGCATCGATGGGCTACACCTTC. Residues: CASSPDEGGASMGYTF.

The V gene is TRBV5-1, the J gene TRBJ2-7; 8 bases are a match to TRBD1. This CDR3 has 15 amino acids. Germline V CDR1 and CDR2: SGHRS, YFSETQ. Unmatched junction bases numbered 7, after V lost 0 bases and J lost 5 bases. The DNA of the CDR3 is TGCGCCAGCAGCTTGGTCACAGGGGGTGGTAACGAGCAGTACTTC. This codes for CASSLVTGGGNEQYF.

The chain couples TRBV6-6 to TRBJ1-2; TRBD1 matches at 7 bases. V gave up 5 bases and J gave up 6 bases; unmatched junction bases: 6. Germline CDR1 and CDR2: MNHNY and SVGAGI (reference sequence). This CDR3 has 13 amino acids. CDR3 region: CASSKQGFDGYTF. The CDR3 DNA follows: TGTGCCAGCAGTAAACAGGGGTTCGATGGCTACACCTTC.

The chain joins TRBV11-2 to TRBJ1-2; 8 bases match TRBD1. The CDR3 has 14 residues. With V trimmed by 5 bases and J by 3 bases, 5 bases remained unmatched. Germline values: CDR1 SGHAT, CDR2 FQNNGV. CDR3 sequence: CASSKTGEDYGYTF. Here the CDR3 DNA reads TGTGCCAGCAGCAAGACAGGGGAGGACTATGGCTACACCTTC.

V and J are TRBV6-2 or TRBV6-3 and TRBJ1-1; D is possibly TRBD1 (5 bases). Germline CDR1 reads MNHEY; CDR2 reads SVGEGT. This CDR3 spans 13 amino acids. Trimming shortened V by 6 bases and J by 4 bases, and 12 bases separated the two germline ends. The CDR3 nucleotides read TGTGCCAGCAGCCGAGCGGACATCACTGAAGCTTTCTTT. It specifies CASSRADITEAFF.

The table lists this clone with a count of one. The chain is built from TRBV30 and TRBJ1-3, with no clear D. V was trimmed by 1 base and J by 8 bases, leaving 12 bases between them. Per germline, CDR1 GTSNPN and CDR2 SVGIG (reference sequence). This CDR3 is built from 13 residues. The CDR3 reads CAWSGVSRDTIYF. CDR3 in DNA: TGTGCCTGGAGTGGGGTTTCGAGGGACACCATATATTTT.

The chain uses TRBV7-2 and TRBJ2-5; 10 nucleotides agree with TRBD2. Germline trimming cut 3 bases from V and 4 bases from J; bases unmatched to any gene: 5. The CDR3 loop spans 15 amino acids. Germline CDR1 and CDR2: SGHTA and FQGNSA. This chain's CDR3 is CASSLSSGGVETQYF. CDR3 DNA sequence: TGTGCCAGCAGCTTGTCCAGCGGGGGGGTAGAGACCCAGTACTTC.

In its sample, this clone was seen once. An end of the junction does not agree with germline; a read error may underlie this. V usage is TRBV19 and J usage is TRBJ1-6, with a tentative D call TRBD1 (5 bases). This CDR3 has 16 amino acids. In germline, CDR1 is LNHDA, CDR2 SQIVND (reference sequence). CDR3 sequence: CASSLDAGPINSPLHF. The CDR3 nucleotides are TGTGCCAGTAGTTTAGATGCGGGACCGATAAATTCACCCCTCCACTTT.

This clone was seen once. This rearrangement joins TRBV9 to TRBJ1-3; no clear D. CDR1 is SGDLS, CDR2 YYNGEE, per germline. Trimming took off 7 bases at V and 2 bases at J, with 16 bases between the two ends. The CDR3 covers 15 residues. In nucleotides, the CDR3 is TGTGCCAGCGGCCTGGGTAGGACTGCTGGAAACACCATATATTTT. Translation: CASGLGRTAGNTIYF. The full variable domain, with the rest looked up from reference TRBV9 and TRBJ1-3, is DSGVTQTPKHLITATGQRVTLRCSPRSGDLSVYWYQQSLDQGLQFLIQYYNGEERAKGNILERFSAQQFPDLHSELNLSSLELGDSALYFCASGLGRTAGNTIYFGEGSWLTVV.

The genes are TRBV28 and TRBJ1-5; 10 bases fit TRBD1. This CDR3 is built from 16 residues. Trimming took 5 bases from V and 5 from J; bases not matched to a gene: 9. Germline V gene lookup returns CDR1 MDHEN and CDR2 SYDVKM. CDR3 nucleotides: TGTGCCAGCAGTCCTCGGCGGACAGGGGGGGATCAGCCCCAGCATTTT. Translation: CASSPRRTGGDQPQHF.

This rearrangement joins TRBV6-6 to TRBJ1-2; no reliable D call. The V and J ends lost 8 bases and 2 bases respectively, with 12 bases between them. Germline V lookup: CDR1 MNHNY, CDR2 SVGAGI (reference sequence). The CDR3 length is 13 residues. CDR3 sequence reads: CASLPGRNYGYTF. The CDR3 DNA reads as TGTGCCAGCCTCCCAGGAAGGAACTATGGCTACACCTTC.

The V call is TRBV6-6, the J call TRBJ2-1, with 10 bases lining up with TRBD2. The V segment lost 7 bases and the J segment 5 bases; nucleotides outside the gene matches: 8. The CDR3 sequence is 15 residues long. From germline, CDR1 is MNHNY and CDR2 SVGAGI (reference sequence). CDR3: CASTQSGGANNEQFF. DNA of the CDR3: TGTGCCAGCACCCAAAGCGGGGGGGCCAACAATGAGCAGTTCTTC.

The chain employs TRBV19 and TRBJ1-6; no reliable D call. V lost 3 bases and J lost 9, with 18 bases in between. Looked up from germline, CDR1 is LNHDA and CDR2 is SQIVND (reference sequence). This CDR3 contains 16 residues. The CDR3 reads CASSIEGYTPVSPLHF. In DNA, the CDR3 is TGTGCCAGTAGTATTGAAGGCTATACACCGGTTTCACCCCTCCACTTT.

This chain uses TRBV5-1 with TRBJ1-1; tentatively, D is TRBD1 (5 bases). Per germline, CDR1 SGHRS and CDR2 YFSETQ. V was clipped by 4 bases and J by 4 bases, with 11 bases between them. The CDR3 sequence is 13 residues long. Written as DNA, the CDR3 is TGCGCCAGCAGCCTGGGGGGGTTCACTGAAGCTTTCTTT. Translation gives CASSLGGFTEAFF.